This TCR beta chain was sequenced for a study of blood T cell repertoires in COVID-19. Trimming at V came to 5 bases and at J to 6 bases, leaving 12 bases not matched to a gene. Germline CDR1 is LNHDA and CDR2 is SQIVND (reference sequence). The CDR3 extends over 15 amino acids. The authors' processing: Amplification from reference gene primers served as the basis for estimated nucleated cell counts. Profiled with immunoSEQ multiplex PCR; TCRdb holds only in-frame clones, not every one. The V and J calls and clone size were taken over from that table, and D and trimming were inferred from the DNA. The sample shows over 120,000 clones, 75% to 85% of them seen only once.

This receptor was taken from a man between 65 and 85 years old who had recovered from COVID-19. This chain connects TRBV19 to TRBJ1-1; 7 bases line up with TRBD1. The sample taken for sequencing was peripheral blood. This chain's CDR3 is CASSLRQGKGAEAFF. The CDR3 coding sequence is TGTGCCAGTAGTCTCCGACAGGGTAAGGGCGCTGAAGCTTTCTTT.